This is a list of T cell receptor beta chains from one sample in a study of shared T cell receptors in the human thymus. This table comes from immunoSEQ multiplex PCR, and its TCRdb copy is limited to in-frame clones, with some not included. The sample holds about 660,000 clones, over 75% seen once. Separately, the same data were catalogued under a study of human thymus T cells.

Material: thymocytes. These TCRs come from a boy under two years old with a congenital heart defect. CDR3s leave out the opening cysteine and the closing phenylalanine or tryptophan. The size of a clone is reported for some rows only, either as once, few or many, or as a class for expanded clones.

V	J	size	CDR3
TRBV7-6	TRBJ2-7	NA	ASSSGTGGAYEQY
TRBV11-3	TRBJ1-2	once	ASSLDLGRAPLANYGYT
TRBV11-2	TRBJ2-7	NA	ASSLDSPSGLCEQY
TRBV11-3	TRBJ2-7	NA	ASLIGLARLHEQY
TRBV9	TRBJ2-1	NA	ASSVGRLPRLYNEQF
TRBV6-6	TRBJ2-2	NA	ASTPSSNTGELF
TRBV4-3	TRBJ2-7	NA	ASSQDPTGDEQY
TRBV11-2	TRBJ1-5	few	ASSLEPVNQPQH
TRBV7-6	TRBJ1-4	NA	ASSFSGDNEKLF
TRBV4-2	TRBJ2-7	few	ASSQDQIGVSGSYEQY
TRBV5-1	TRBJ2-2	NA	ASSLVQTGMNTGELF
TRBV7-2	TRBJ2-5	once	ASSSIGQETQY
TRBV18	TRBJ2-4	NA	ASSPPARGNAKNIQY
TRBV10-3	TRBJ2-2	NA	AIGRQGWGNTGELF
TRBV11-3	TRBJ2-7	NA	ASSLDVVAASYEQY
TRBV30	TRBJ2-1	NA	AWDGQSQINNEQF
TRBV19	TRBJ2-7	NA	ASSPTGQGHEQY
TRBV5-1	TRBJ2-1	few	ASSLELAGGQF
TRBV4-1	TRBJ1-5	NA	ASSHLLEGPMAQH
TRBV6-4	TRBJ2-3	NA	ASSHSGRDADTQY
TRBV27	TRBJ2-7	NA	ASSPGQGSSYEQY
TRBV21-1	TRBJ1-2	NA	ASSKVRTGGPSDGYT
TRBV14	TRBJ2-7	NA	ASSQGDWSYEQY
TRBV4-1	TRBJ2-3	NA	ASSQDEAGGPDTQY
TRBV9	TRBJ2-5	NA	ASSTQSFKGQETQY
TRBV5-1	TRBJ2-1	NA	ASSLGRGRDEQF
TRBV4-3	TRBJ2-1	NA	ASSQDRGRNEQF
TRBV14	TRBJ1-1	NA	ASSLLTGENTEAF
TRBV28	TRBJ2-7	NA	ASKESGQTYEQY
TRBV14	TRBJ1-2	NA	ASSQESPGSSCYGYT
TRBV6-5	TRBJ2-7	NA	ASSYPGLGIYEQY
TRBV7-6	TRBJ2-1	NA	ASSLRPSGSSYNEQF
TRBV4-2	TRBJ1-1	NA	ASSQPRDRDMNTEAF
TRBV28	TRBJ2-2	NA	ASSLGGPSPGTGELF
TRBV7-8	TRBJ1-3	NA	ASSANRSNSGNTIY
TRBV4-2	TRBJ2-7	NA	ASSQVGSPSRYEQY
TRBV4-1	TRBJ2-7	NA	ASSQAASGRAYEQY
TRBV28	TRBJ2-5	NA	ASLGLAGGPRRETQY
TRBV7-9	TRBJ1-1	NA	ASLRSAEAF
TRBV2	TRBJ2-3	NA	ASSEPGGETGSTDTQY
TRBV18	TRBJ1-2	NA	ASSPNEPGQGMLSYGYT
TRBV14	TRBJ2-1	NA	ASSHFRGVGGNEQF
TRBV14	TRBJ2-3	NA	ASSQDLRTGETDTQY
TRBV10-1	TRBJ2-3	NA	ASSESQVSTDTQY
TRBV29-1	TRBJ2-1	NA	SVGLAGGPGSEQF
TRBV4-1	TRBJ2-1	NA	ASSPRTSYNEQF
TRBV11-1	TRBJ1-2	NA	ASSSGHSNYGYT
TRBV4-3	TRBJ2-6	once	ASSPTGGAAGANVLT
TRBV6-1	NA	NA	ASTIDRKSSYEQY
TRBV4-2	TRBJ2-7	NA	ASSHLSSRREGEQY
TRBV30	TRBJ1-2	NA	AWVAGFYGYT
TRBV9	TRBJ2-3	NA	ASSPWRGGETDTQY
TRBV5-5	TRBJ1-2	NA	ASRLPGEFRGYT
TRBV2	TRBJ1-2	NA	ASTDSWPYGYT
TRBV29-1	TRBJ1-2	NA	SVDGVLSYGYT